A selection of T cell receptor beta chains follows, all from one sample in a study of T cell responses to AZD1222 COVID-19 vaccine. Sequenced by immunoSEQ multiplex PCR; TCRdb stores in-frame clones only, minus some. The sample lists about 140,000 clones, 80% to 90% occurring once. The sample was peripheral blood, taken on day 0 of AZD1222 vaccination. These TCRs come from an adult in good health. CDR3s include the opening cysteine and the closing phenylalanine or tryptophan. The D gene is left open where the match is weak. Clone size is not always given. Where it is, it says once, few, many or a class for expanded clones.

>NA|TRBV18|TRBJ1-3|NA
CASSPTEVGNTIYF
TGTGCCAGCTCACCTACAGAGGTTGGAAACACCATATATTTT
>NA|TRBV7-9|TRBJ1-2|TRBD1
CASSYRGQGYGYTF
TGTGCCAGCAGCTACCGGGGACAGGGCTATGGCTACACCTTC
>NA|TRBV7-2|TRBJ2-3|TRBD2
CASSRKAGVLTDTQYF
TGTGCCAGCAGCCGGAAAGCGGGGGTTCTGACAGATACGCAGTATTTT
>NA|TRBV7-9|TRBJ2-1|NA
CASSFAGDWDEQFF
TGTGCCAGCAGCTTCGCCGGGGACTGGGATGAGCAGTTCTTC
>NA|TRBV9|TRBJ1-3|NA
CASGGQGGPGNTIYF
TGTGCCAGCGGCGGACAAGGGGGACCCGGAAACACCATATATTTT
>few|TRBV5-6|TRBJ2-7|TRBD1
CASSLVPGQSGEQYF
TGTGCCAGCAGCTTGGTACCGGGACAGTCAGGGGAGCAGTACTTC
>NA|TRBV5-1|TRBJ2-7|TRBD2
CASSTGVSGSGLYEQYF
TGCGCCAGCAGCACCGGGGTTAGCGGGAGCGGCCTTTACGAGCAGTACTTC
>NA|TRBV5-4|TRBJ1-1|NA
CASSFRMGRGNTEAFF
TGTGCCAGCAGCTTTCGGATGGGACGTGGGAACACTGAAGCTTTCTTT
>NA|TRBV27|TRBJ1-6|NA
CASSSRTLNNSPLHF
TGTGCCAGCAGTTCCCGTACACTCAATAATTCACCCCTCCACTTT
>NA|TRBV18|TRBJ2-2|NA
CASSPPVSLANWKTGELFF
TGTGCCAGCTCACCACCGGTATCTTTGGCAAATTGGAAAACCGGGGAGCTGTTTTTT